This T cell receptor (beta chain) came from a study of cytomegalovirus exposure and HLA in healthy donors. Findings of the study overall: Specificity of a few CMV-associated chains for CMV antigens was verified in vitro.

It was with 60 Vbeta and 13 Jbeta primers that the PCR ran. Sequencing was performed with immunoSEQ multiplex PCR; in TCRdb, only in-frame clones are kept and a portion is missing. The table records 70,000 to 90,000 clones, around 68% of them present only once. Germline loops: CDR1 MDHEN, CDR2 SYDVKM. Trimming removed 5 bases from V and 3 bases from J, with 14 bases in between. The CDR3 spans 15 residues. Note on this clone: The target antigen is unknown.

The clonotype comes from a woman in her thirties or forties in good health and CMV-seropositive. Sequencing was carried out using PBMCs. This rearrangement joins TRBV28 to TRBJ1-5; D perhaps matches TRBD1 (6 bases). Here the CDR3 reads CASSIQDSLNQPQHF. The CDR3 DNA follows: TGTGCCAGCAGTATTCAGGACAGCCTCAATCAGCCCCAGCATTTT.